This TCR beta chain was profiled in a study of blood T cell repertoires in COVID-19. Across the whole study: Specimens from acute and convalescent COVID-19 originated in the United States, Italy and Spain. PBMCs, B-cell-depleted T cells, or T cells provided the cDNA or gDNA that made up the material.

In the authors' methods: Cell counts per sample came from amplifying reference gene primers. Produced via immunoSEQ multiplex PCR; TCRdb's table is partial and in-frame only. V and J calls and clone size come straight from that table; D and trimming were deduced from the DNA. In the table there are roughly 100,000 clones, about 91% of which are singletons. Germline CDR1 and CDR2: WSHSY and SAAADI. Trimming stripped 5 bases from V and 0 bases from J, with 11 bases between. This CDR3 contains 15 residues. This TCR derives from a man younger than 35 with acute or convalescent COVID-19. Sequenced material: peripheral blood. This rearrangement joins TRBV10-2 to TRBJ1-3; D is unclear. CDR3 DNA sequence: TGCGCCAGCAGTCATCCCCCGGGCTCTGGAAACACCATATATTTT. Protein sequence: CASSHPPGSGNTIYF.